This T cell receptor beta chain was profiled in a study of blood T cell repertoires in COVID-19. Whole-study context: T cells, B-cell-depleted T cells, or PBMCs supplied cDNA or gDNA.

Clones were sequenced by immunoSEQ multiplex PCR, and TCRdb holds only the in-frame ones, with some missing. This sample has around 250,000 clones, with 86% found just once. This TCR came from a woman in her twenties or thirties with active or convalescent COVID-19. The specimen sequenced was peripheral blood.

CDR3 residues: CASSYSGGPYYEQYF. CDR3 nucleotide sequence: TGTGCCAGCAGCTACAGCGGGGGACCCTACTACGAGCAGTACTTC. V gene TRBV7-3 combines with J gene TRBJ2-7; 8 bases are shared with TRBD2. Germline CDR1 and CDR2: SGHTA and FQGTGA. This CDR3 is 15 amino acids long. V trimming: 4 bases; J trimming: 3 bases; junction bases outside the gene matches: 8.